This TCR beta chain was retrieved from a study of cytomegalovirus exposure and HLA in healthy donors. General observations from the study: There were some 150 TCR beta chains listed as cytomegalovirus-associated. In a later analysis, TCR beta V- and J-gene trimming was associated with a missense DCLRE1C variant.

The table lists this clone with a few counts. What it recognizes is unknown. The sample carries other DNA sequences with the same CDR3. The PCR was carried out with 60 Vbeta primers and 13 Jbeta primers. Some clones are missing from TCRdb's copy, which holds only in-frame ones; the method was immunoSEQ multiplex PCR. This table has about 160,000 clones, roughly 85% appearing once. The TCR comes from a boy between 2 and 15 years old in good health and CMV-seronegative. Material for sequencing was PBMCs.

The CDR3: CASSLVGTGDEKLFF. CDR3 nucleotide sequence: TGTGCCAGCAGCTTAGTCGGGACAGGGGATGAAAAACTGTTTTTT. The gene calls are TRBV7-9 and TRBJ1-4, with 10 positions matching TRBD1. The CDR3 spans 15 residues. Germline V CDR1 and CDR2: SEHNR, FQNEAQ (reference sequence). The V gene end was trimmed by 1 base and the J gene end by 6 bases; junction bases not matched to a gene: 2.